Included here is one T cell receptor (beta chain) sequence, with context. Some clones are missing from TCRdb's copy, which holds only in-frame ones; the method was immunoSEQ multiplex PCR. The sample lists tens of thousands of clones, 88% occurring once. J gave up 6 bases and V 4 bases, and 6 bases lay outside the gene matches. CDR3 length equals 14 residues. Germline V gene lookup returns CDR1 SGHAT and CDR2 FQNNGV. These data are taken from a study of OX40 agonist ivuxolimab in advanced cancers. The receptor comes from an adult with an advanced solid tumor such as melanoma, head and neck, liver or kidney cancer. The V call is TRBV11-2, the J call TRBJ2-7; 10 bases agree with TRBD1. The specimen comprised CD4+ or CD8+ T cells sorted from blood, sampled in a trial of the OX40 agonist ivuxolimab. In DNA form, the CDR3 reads TGTGCCAGCAGCTCCGGGACAGGGGAAGGCGAGCAGTACTTC. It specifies CASSSGTGEGEQYF.